This is a list of T cell receptor beta chains from one sample in a study of cytomegalovirus exposure and HLA in healthy donors. The table came from immunoSEQ multiplex PCR; TCRdb's copy has only in-frame clones and leaves some out. This sample has 100,000 to 150,000 clones, with over 60% found just once. Specimen: PBMCs. The receptors were sampled from a woman aged 60 to 75 in good health and CMV-seropositive. The CDR3 runs from the conserved cysteine through the conserved F or W. The D gene is left open where the match is weak. A clone size is listed for some rows: how often the clone was seen (once, few, many), or a class if it is expanded.

clone_size: -; j_call: TRBJ2-7; v_call: TRBV6-1; d_call: -; cdr3_aa: CASRATDYEQYF; cdr3_nt: TGTGCCAGCAGGGCGACAGATTACGAGCAGTACTTC
clone_size: -; j_call: TRBJ2-7; v_call: TRBV18; d_call: TRBD1; cdr3_aa: CASSPIGQGASEQYF; cdr3_nt: TGTGCCAGCTCACCAATCGGTCAGGGGGCATCCGAGCAGTACTTC
clone_size: -; j_call: TRBJ1-3; v_call: TRBV18; d_call: -; cdr3_aa: CASSLNVDGHRSGNTIYF; cdr3_nt: TGTGCCAGCTCCCTGAACGTGGACGGACATCGCTCTGGAAACACCATATATTTT
clone_size: -; j_call: TRBJ2-3; v_call: TRBV5-1; d_call: TRBD2; cdr3_aa: CASSTSLTGGRDTQYF; cdr3_nt: TGCGCCAGCAGCACCTCTTTAACGGGGGGGCGAGATACGCAGTATTTT
clone_size: -; j_call: TRBJ1-3; v_call: TRBV5-1; d_call: -; cdr3_aa: CASSFEFPSISGNTIYF; cdr3_nt: TGCGCCAGCAGCTTTGAGTTTCCTTCGATCTCTGGAAACACCATATATTTT
clone_size: -; j_call: TRBJ1-1; v_call: TRBV7-6; d_call: -; cdr3_aa: CASSLLSVGGNTEAFF; cdr3_nt: TGTGCCAGCAGCTTACTTTCAGTAGGGGGTAACACTGAAGCTTTCTTT
clone_size: -; j_call: TRBJ2-4; v_call: TRBV2; d_call: TRBD1; cdr3_aa: CASSDSGGDQNIQYF; cdr3_nt: TGTGCCAGCAGTGACTCAGGGGGCGACCAAAACATTCAGTACTTC
clone_size: -; j_call: TRBJ1-5; v_call: TRBV10-3; d_call: -; cdr3_aa: CAISQGNQPQHF; cdr3_nt: TGTGCCATCAGTCAGGGCAATCAGCCCCAGCATTTT
clone_size: -; j_call: TRBJ2-3; v_call: TRBV11-2; d_call: TRBD2; cdr3_aa: CASSPAGGAGAGGTQYF; cdr3_nt: TGTGCCAGCAGCCCCGCCGGGGGGGCGGGGGCGGGAGGCACGCAGTATTTT
clone_size: -; j_call: TRBJ2-3; v_call: TRBV7-2; d_call: -; cdr3_aa: CASSFRAGIQGTDTQYF; cdr3_nt: TGTGCCAGCAGCTTCCGGGCAGGGATCCAGGGCACAGATACGCAGTATTTT
clone_size: -; j_call: TRBJ2-7; v_call: TRBV6-6; d_call: TRBD1; cdr3_aa: CASTQAGQGYEQYF; cdr3_nt: TGTGCCAGCACTCAGGCGGGACAGGGGTACGAGCAGTACTTC
clone_size: -; j_call: TRBJ1-2; v_call: TRBV5-1; d_call: -; cdr3_aa: CASSLADRDPGDYGYTF; cdr3_nt: TGCGCCAGCAGCTTGGCGGACCGGGACCCGGGGGACTATGGCTACACCTTC
clone_size: -; j_call: TRBJ1-6; v_call: TRBV7-2; d_call: -; cdr3_aa: CASSFTQGGGNSPLHF; cdr3_nt: TGTGCCAGCAGCTTTACTCAGGGCGGCGGTAATTCACCCCTCCACTTT
clone_size: -; j_call: TRBJ1-2; v_call: TRBV27; d_call: TRBD1; cdr3_aa: CASSLSGTGDGYTF; cdr3_nt: TGTGCCAGCAGTTTATCGGGGACAGGGGATGGCTACACCTTC
clone_size: -; j_call: TRBJ2-7; v_call: TRBV7-7; d_call: -; cdr3_aa: CASSLRQGLTYEQYF; cdr3_nt: TGTGCCAGCAGCTTAAGGCAGGGCTTAACCTACGAGCAGTACTTC
clone_size: -; j_call: TRBJ2-6; v_call: TRBV7-3; d_call: -; cdr3_aa: CASSENRASGANVLTF; cdr3_nt: TGTGCCAGCAGCGAAAACAGGGCGTCTGGGGCCAACGTCCTGACTTTC
clone_size: -; j_call: TRBJ1-4; v_call: TRBV19; d_call: TRBD1; cdr3_aa: CASSWGQQSTNEKLFF; cdr3_nt: TGTGCCAGTAGTTGGGGACAGCAGTCAACTAATGAAAAACTGTTTTTT
clone_size: -; j_call: TRBJ1-1; v_call: TRBV5-1; d_call: -; cdr3_aa: CASSLFGLTGMNTEAFF; cdr3_nt: TGCGCCAGCAGCTTGTTCGGGTTAACAGGGATGAACACTGAAGCTTTCTTT
clone_size: -; j_call: TRBJ2-5; v_call: TRBV9; d_call: -; cdr3_aa: CASSAHQYQETQYF; cdr3_nt: TGTGCCAGCAGCGCGCATCAGTACCAAGAGACCCAGTACTTC
clone_size: -; j_call: TRBJ2-1; v_call: TRBV19; d_call: TRBD2; cdr3_aa: CASSGLVSGRLDNEQFF; cdr3_nt: TGTGCCAGTAGTGGTCTGGTTAGCGGGAGGTTAGACAATGAGCAGTTCTTC
clone_size: few; j_call: TRBJ2-1; v_call: TRBV9; d_call: -; cdr3_aa: CASSATRLPNEQFF; cdr3_nt: TGTGCCAGCAGCGCCACTAGGCTGCCTAATGAGCAGTTCTTC
clone_size: few; j_call: TRBJ2-1; v_call: TRBV6-6; d_call: -; cdr3_aa: CASMLSGSAHEQFF; cdr3_nt: TGTGCCAGCATGCTTAGCGGATCTGCCCATGAGCAGTTCTTC
clone_size: -; j_call: TRBJ2-7; v_call: TRBV11-3; d_call: -; cdr3_aa: CASSPARGMGEQYF; cdr3_nt: TGTGCCAGCAGCCCCGCAAGGGGGATGGGGGAGCAGTACTTC
clone_size: -; j_call: TRBJ2-3; v_call: TRBV5-1; d_call: -; cdr3_aa: CASSGGDATDTQYF; cdr3_nt: TGCGCCAGCAGCGGCGGGGATGCTACAGATACGCAGTATTTT
clone_size: few; j_call: TRBJ1-3; v_call: TRBV30; d_call: -; cdr3_aa: CASTTPTGYTIYF; cdr3_nt: TGTGCCAGTACGACACCTACTGGGTACACCATATATTTT
clone_size: -; j_call: TRBJ1-2; v_call: TRBV19; d_call: TRBD1; cdr3_aa: CASTSNTGESGYTF; cdr3_nt: TGTGCCAGTACTTCGAACACAGGGGAATCGGGCTACACCTTC
clone_size: -; j_call: TRBJ1-1; v_call: TRBV19; d_call: -; cdr3_aa: CASSLGTQNTEAFF; cdr3_nt: TGTGCCAGTAGCCTCGGGACACAGAACACTGAAGCTTTCTTT
clone_size: few; j_call: TRBJ1-4; v_call: TRBV4-1; d_call: -; cdr3_aa: CASSQVRGGTNEKLFF; cdr3_nt: TGCGCCAGCAGCCAAGTTCGGGGGGGCACTAATGAAAAACTGTTTTTT
clone_size: -; j_call: TRBJ2-2; v_call: TRBV30; d_call: -; cdr3_aa: CAWRMSGASSGELFF; cdr3_nt: TGTGCCTGGAGGATGTCAGGCGCTAGCTCCGGGGAGCTGTTTTTT
clone_size: -; j_call: TRBJ2-1; v_call: TRBV10-3; d_call: -; cdr3_aa: CATGYNEQFF; cdr3_nt: TGTGCCACCGGGTACAATGAGCAGTTCTTC
clone_size: -; j_call: TRBJ2-1; v_call: TRBV5-1; d_call: -; cdr3_aa: CASSAGVGRPNEQFF; cdr3_nt: TGCGCCAGCAGCGCTGGAGTGGGGAGACCGAATGAGCAGTTCTTC
clone_size: -; j_call: TRBJ1-4; v_call: TRBV27; d_call: TRBD1; cdr3_aa: CASSFQGAFANEKLFF; cdr3_nt: TGTGCCAGCAGTTTCCAGGGGGCATTTGCTAATGAAAAACTGTTTTTT
clone_size: -; j_call: TRBJ1-3; v_call: TRBV18; d_call: -; cdr3_aa: CASSPRQAVGAGNTIYF; cdr3_nt: TGTGCCAGCTCACCCAGACAGGCTGTGGGTGCAGGAAACACCATATATTTT
clone_size: few; j_call: TRBJ1-1; v_call: TRBV27; d_call: -; cdr3_aa: CASSSPPYSTEGKAFF; cdr3_nt: TGTGCCAGCAGTTCCCCACCTTATTCGACAGAAGGTAAAGCTTTCTTT
clone_size: once; j_call: TRBJ2-7; v_call: TRBV7-2; d_call: -; cdr3_aa: CASSLAGQRYSYEQYF; cdr3_nt: TGTGCCAGCAGCTTAGCAGGACAGCGTTACTCCTACGAGCAGTACTTC
clone_size: few; j_call: TRBJ1-3; v_call: TRBV5-4; d_call: -; cdr3_aa: CASSPGGLRSGNTIYF; cdr3_nt: TGTGCCAGCAGCCCGGGGGGCCTCCGCTCTGGAAACACCATATATTTT
clone_size: -; j_call: TRBJ2-7; v_call: TRBV6-6; d_call: TRBD1; cdr3_aa: CASSPPWQGAYEQYF; cdr3_nt: TGTGCCAGCAGTCCCCCCTGGCAGGGGGCGTACGAGCAGTACTTC
clone_size: -; j_call: TRBJ1-6; v_call: TRBV5-1; d_call: TRBD1; cdr3_aa: CASSLSRDRGRAPLHF; cdr3_nt: TGCGCCAGCAGCTTGTCACGGGACAGGGGACGAGCACCCCTCCACTTT
clone_size: -; j_call: TRBJ1-2; v_call: TRBV27; d_call: TRBD1; cdr3_aa: CASSLSGQGVSYGYTF; cdr3_nt: TGTGCCAGCAGTTTAAGCGGACAGGGGGTAAGCTATGGCTACACCTTC
clone_size: -; j_call: TRBJ2-7; v_call: TRBV4-2; d_call: TRBD2; cdr3_aa: CASSQEIAGTYEQYF; cdr3_nt: TGTGCCAGCAGCCAAGAAATAGCGGGGACCTACGAGCAGTACTTC
clone_size: -; j_call: TRBJ2-5; v_call: TRBV15; d_call: -; cdr3_aa: CATSREGGRGKETQYF; cdr3_nt: TGTGCCACCAGCAGAGAGGGGGGTCGGGGGAAAGAGACCCAGTACTTC
clone_size: -; j_call: TRBJ2-3; v_call: TRBV6-6; d_call: TRBD2; cdr3_aa: CASSYGNSGNPDTQYF; cdr3_nt: TGTGCCAGCAGTTACGGGAATAGCGGGAACCCAGATACGCAGTATTTT
clone_size: -; j_call: TRBJ1-3; v_call: TRBV4-1; d_call: -; cdr3_aa: CASSRPGQDHRRPGNTIYF; cdr3_nt: TGCGCCAGCAGCCGACCGGGACAAGACCACCGACGGCCTGGAAACACCATATATTTT
clone_size: -; j_call: TRBJ1-5; v_call: TRBV7-2; d_call: -; cdr3_aa: CASTSAGGNQPQHF; cdr3_nt: TGTGCCAGCACCTCGGCGGGGGGCAATCAGCCCCAGCATTTT
clone_size: -; j_call: TRBJ1-3; v_call: TRBV18; d_call: -; cdr3_aa: CASSPYRDSGNTIYF; cdr3_nt: TGTGCCAGCTCACCATACCGGGACTCTGGAAACACCATATATTTT
clone_size: -; j_call: TRBJ2-1; v_call: TRBV5-4; d_call: -; cdr3_aa: CASSLGGGLDNEQFF; cdr3_nt: TGTGCCAGCAGCCTGGGGGGAGGCCTGGACAATGAGCAGTTCTTC
clone_size: -; j_call: TRBJ2-7; v_call: TRBV4-3; d_call: TRBD1; cdr3_aa: CASSHVRDRSSYEQYF; cdr3_nt: TGCGCCAGCAGCCATGTCCGGGACAGAAGCTCCTACGAGCAGTACTTC
clone_size: -; j_call: TRBJ2-1; v_call: TRBV5-4; d_call: -; cdr3_aa: CASSLDPRPAYNEQFF; cdr3_nt: TGTGCCAGCAGCTTGGACCCGCGTCCGGCCTACAATGAGCAGTTCTTC
clone_size: -; j_call: TRBJ1-2; v_call: TRBV7-9; d_call: -; cdr3_aa: CASIRWGEGYTF; cdr3_nt: TGTGCCAGCATACGTTGGGGAGAGGGCTACACCTTC
clone_size: -; j_call: TRBJ2-2; v_call: TRBV30; d_call: TRBD2; cdr3_aa: CAWKRLAKGTGELFF; cdr3_nt: TGTGCCTGGAAGAGACTAGCGAAGGGCACCGGGGAGCTGTTTTTT
clone_size: -; j_call: TRBJ1-6; v_call: TRBV27; d_call: -; cdr3_aa: CASRLSGALDSPLHF; cdr3_nt: TGTGCCAGCAGATTATCAGGGGCGTTGGATTCACCCCTCCACTTT
clone_size: -; j_call: TRBJ2-7; v_call: TRBV15; d_call: -; cdr3_aa: CATSRGQGRDEQYF; cdr3_nt: TGTGCCACCAGCAGGGGCCAGGGGAGGGACGAGCAGTACTTC
clone_size: -; j_call: TRBJ2-1; v_call: TRBV5-1; d_call: TRBD2; cdr3_aa: CASSLASGGATVVDEQFF; cdr3_nt: TGCGCCAGCAGCTTGGCTAGCGGGGGGGCCACTGTGGTGGATGAGCAGTTCTTC
clone_size: once; j_call: TRBJ1-5; v_call: TRBV6-5; d_call: -; cdr3_aa: CASRHEEQPQHF; cdr3_nt: TGTGCCAGCAGGCATGAGGAGCAGCCCCAGCATTTT
clone_size: -; j_call: TRBJ1-3; v_call: TRBV5-5; d_call: TRBD1; cdr3_aa: CASSFLQGFSGNTIYF; cdr3_nt: TGTGCCAGCAGCTTCTTACAGGGGTTTTCTGGAAACACCATATATTTT
clone_size: -; j_call: TRBJ1-3; v_call: TRBV4-1; d_call: -; cdr3_aa: CASSQEGRGSTGTIYF; cdr3_nt: TGCGCCAGCAGCCAAGAAGGACGAGGGAGTACTGGCACCATATATTTT
clone_size: -; j_call: TRBJ2-7; v_call: TRBV30; d_call: TRBD1; cdr3_aa: CAWSTGGYEQYF; cdr3_nt: TGTGCCTGGAGCACAGGGGGCTACGAGCAGTACTTC